This TCR beta chain was sequenced during a study of blood T cell repertoires in COVID-19. The wider study: T cells, B-cell-depleted T cells, or PBMCs supplied cDNA or gDNA.

This clone was seen more than once but under ten times. Germline CDR1 reads SGHRS; CDR2 reads YFSETQ. This CDR3 is 15 amino acids long. Trimming cost V 3 bases and J 6 bases; bases outside gene matches: 10. Authors' data handling: Researchers report that nucleated cell counts were estimated from reference gene primer amplification. TCRdb's table, derived via immunoSEQ multiplex PCR, lists solely in-frame clones and lacks some. V and J calls and clone size are given by that table; D and trimming were obtained from the DNA. The sample yields 250,000 or so clones, 75% to 90% seen once. V usage is TRBV5-1 and J usage is TRBJ1-2; 8 nucleotides line up with TRBD1. The specimen sequenced was peripheral blood. The TCR was taken from a man aged 25 to 40 with active or convalescent COVID-19. The CDR3 here is CASSSSSGQVDGYTF. Here the CDR3 DNA reads TGCGCCAGCAGCTCATCCTCGGGACAGGTGGATGGCTACACCTTC.